Sequencing of this T cell receptor (beta chain) was carried out in a study of PD-1 blockade in classical Hodgkin lymphoma. General observations from the study: While CD8+ TCR diversity did not rise significantly by C4D1, CD4+ TCR diversity did. Newly diagnosed patients reportedly trailed healthy donors in baseline TCR diversity. Anyone who began nivolumab under 1 year after ASCT was excluded.

A word on this clone: What it binds is not known.

Repertoires were generated with immunoSEQ multiplex PCR, while TCRdb's copy carries only in-frame clones and drops some. The sample has 110,000 or so clones; roughly 89% are singletons. As for time point: cycle 4 day 1 (C4D1), after less than 7 weeks of nivolumab. Brentuximab vedotin exposure varied, and every patient relapsed after autologous stem cell transplantation. The CDR3 extends over 13 amino acids. Germline CDR1 is LNHDA and CDR2 is SQIVND (reference sequence). The V end lost 6 bases, the J end lost 1 base, and 9 bases lay between the germline ends. This TCR derives from a human donor with classical Hodgkin lymphoma. The chain couples TRBV19 to TRBJ1-1; possible D gene TRBD1, 6 bases. Sequenced here: peripheral blood mononuclear cells (PBMCs), sampled before the fourth cycle of nivolumab. The CDR3 bases are TGTGCCAGTAGACAGGGATCGAACACTGAAGCTTTCTTT. Translating it yields CASRQGSNTEAFF.